This T cell receptor beta chain derives from a study of vaccination effects on CD4 cells after COVID-19. Clones were sequenced by immunoSEQ multiplex PCR, and TCRdb holds only the in-frame ones, with some missing. This sample has 40,000 or so clones, with approximately 81% found just once. Germline V lookup: CDR1 SGHTA, CDR2 FQGNSA. Trimming removed 5 bases at V and 3 bases at J, with 14 bases between. The CDR3 contains 14 residues. Concerning this clone itself: Its specificity is unknown.

Under the ViraFEST assay, PBMC were stimulated with viral peptide pools so that antigen-specific CD4+ T cells expanded. Sequencing was performed afterwards. A 10-day culture period preceded the isolation of CD4+ T cells. This individual tested PCR-positive for SARS-CoV-2 infection between March and December 2020. The receptor comes from a human donor who had a prior SARS-CoV-2 infection. Source: CD4+ T cells from PBMCs cultured with a peptide pool, taken before COVID-19 vaccination. This chain connects TRBV7-2 to TRBJ2-7; D unclear. This CDR3 reads CASSQNLGSYEQYF. Here the CDR3 DNA reads TGTGCCAGCAGCCAAAACCTCGGAAGCTACGAGCAGTACTTC.